This T cell receptor (beta chain) appears in the sequencing data of a study of blood T cell repertoires in COVID-19. Method: immunoSEQ multiplex PCR; TCRdb's copy keeps in-frame clones and lacks some. This table holds roughly 500,000 clones, approximately 85% found once. Looked up from germline, CDR1 is SGHTA and CDR2 is FQGTGA. CDR3 length equals 15 residues. V shed 5 bases, J shed 8 bases, and the junction held 12 bases outside the gene matches. Sequenced: peripheral blood. The chain carries TRBV7-3 and TRBJ1-2; TRBD1 matches at 9 bases. The TCR was taken from a human donor in a cohort sampled during active COVID-19. This chain's CDR3 is CASSPAPGQGGGYTF. The CDR3 region has the DNA TGTGCCAGCAGCCCAGCCCCGGGACAGGGTGGGGGCTACACCTTC. Filled out from reference TRBV7-3 and TRBJ1-2, the complete variable domain reads GAGVSQTPSNKVTEKGKYVELRCDPISGHTALYWYRQSLGQGPEFLIYFQGTGAADDSGLPNDRFFAVRPEGSVSTLKIQRTERGDSAVYLCASSPAPGQGGGYTFGSGTRLTVV.